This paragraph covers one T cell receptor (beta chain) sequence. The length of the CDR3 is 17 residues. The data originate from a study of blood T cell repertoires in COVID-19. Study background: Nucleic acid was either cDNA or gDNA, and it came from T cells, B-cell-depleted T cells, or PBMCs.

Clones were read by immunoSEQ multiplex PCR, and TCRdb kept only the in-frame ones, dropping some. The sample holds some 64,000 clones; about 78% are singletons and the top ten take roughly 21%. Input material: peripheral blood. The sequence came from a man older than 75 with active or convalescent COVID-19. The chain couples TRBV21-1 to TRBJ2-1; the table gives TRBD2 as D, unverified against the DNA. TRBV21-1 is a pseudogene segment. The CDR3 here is CASSKAEARSSYNEQFF. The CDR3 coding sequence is TGTGCCAGCAGCAAAGCGGAGGCCCGGAGCTCCTACAATGAGCAGTTCTTC.